These T cell receptor beta chains were read from a single sample in a study of tumor-infiltrating lymphocytes in localized non-small cell lung cancer. The method was immunoSEQ multiplex PCR; TCRdb's version includes in-frame clones alone and lacks a portion of them. The repertoire holds about 6,700 clones, with 76% as singletons. Source material: uninvolved lung tissue not adjacent to the tumor. These receptors came from a human donor with non-small cell lung cancer. Each CDR3 is given with its conserved first and last residue. The D gene is left open where the match is weak. A row's size may be missing; if present it is once, few, many or a size class.

CDR3 DNA	CDR3 protein	D gene	V gene	CDR3 length	clone size	J gene
TGTGCCAGCAGTGTTAGCGGGGCGAGCACAGATACGCAGTATTTT	CASSVSGASTDTQYF	TRBD2	TRBV6-4	15	few	TRBJ2-3
TGTGCCAGTAGTTCCCAACGACAGTCTCCTTCCAACGTCCTGACTTTC	CASSSQRQSPSNVLTF	-	TRBV19	16	-	TRBJ2-6
TGTGCCAGTAGTACGGGACAGGCCGTTGAAGCTTTCTTT	CASSTGQAVEAFF	TRBD1	TRBV19	13	-	TRBJ1-1
TGTGCCAGCAGCATTCCAGGCTCCTCTGGAAACACCATATATTTT	CASSIPGSSGNTIYF	-	TRBV7-6	15	once	TRBJ1-3
TGCGCCAGCAGCCGGGCGGCCACCGGACTAGCGAACACCTACGAGCAGTACTTC	CASSRAATGLANTYEQYF	TRBD2	TRBV5-1	18	-	TRBJ2-7
TGTGCCAGTAGTATAGATGGGACAGATACGCAGTATTTT	CASSIDGTDTQYF	-	TRBV19	13	-	TRBJ2-3
TGTGCCAGCAGCTTGGTTGTCAGGGATAACTATGGCTACACCTTC	CASSLVVRDNYGYTF	-	TRBV5-4	15	-	TRBJ1-2
TGTGCCAGCAGCTTAGGTCCGGGAAGCTACAATGAGCAGTTCTTC	CASSLGPGSYNEQFF	-	TRBV7-3	15	-	TRBJ2-1
TGCGCCAGCAGCCAAGATACGGGGGGACTAGCGGGAGTCACCGGGGAGCTGTTTTTT	CASSQDTGGLAGVTGELFF	TRBD2	TRBV4-1	19	-	TRBJ2-2
TGTGCCAGCAGCGTGGGGGAGGGGGTCCCTGGCTACACCTTC	CASSVGEGVPGYTF	-	TRBV9	14	-	TRBJ1-2
TGCGCCAGCAGCCAAGATTCCCAGGGAAGTTTTGGCTACACCTTC	CASSQDSQGSFGYTF	-	TRBV4-3	15	once	TRBJ1-2
TGTGCCACCAGCACCGGGACAGGGGGGAGCACAGATACGCAGTATTTT	CATSTGTGGSTDTQYF	TRBD1	TRBV15	16	-	TRBJ2-3
TGCAGTGGCGCAGGCTCGTGGGAGCAGTACTTC	CSGAGSWEQYF	-	TRBV20-1	11	-	TRBJ2-7
TGTGCCAGCAGCCAAGATTGGACAGGGCTACTGAGTCGGGAGCAGTTCTTC	CASSQDWTGLLSREQFF	TRBD1	TRBV14	17	-	TRBJ2-1
TGCAGTGCTAATAGGCCGCCCCAGCATTTT	CSANRPPQHF	-	TRBV20-1	10	-	TRBJ1-5
TGTGCCATCACCCGCGGACCAACTAATGAAAAACTGTTTTTT	CAITRGPTNEKLFF	-	TRBV15	14	-	TRBJ1-4
TGTGCCGTGTTCAGTTCCTACGAGCAGTACTTC	CAVFSSYEQYF	-	TRBV27	11	-	TRBJ2-7
TGTGCCAGCAGCTTGGCGGAAGCCACAGATACGCAGTATTTT	CASSLAEATDTQYF	-	TRBV7-6	14	-	TRBJ2-3
TGTGCCAGCAGCAAAGATCGTTTTAGGGGGACGCGGCCGAATGAGCAGTTCTTC	CASSKDRFRGTRPNEQFF	-	TRBV21-1	18	-	TRBJ2-1
TGTGCCAGCAGCGCAAAGGGAGCTGGGGAAAAACTGTTTTTT	CASSAKGAGEKLFF	-	TRBV7-8	14	-	TRBJ1-4
TGTGCCAGCCTAGCGGGGGGCACAGATACGCAGTATTTT	CASLAGGTDTQYF	TRBD2	TRBV13	13	-	TRBJ2-3
TGTGCCAGCAGCTTGGAACTAACTAGCACAGATACGCAGTATTTT	CASSLELTSTDTQYF	-	TRBV5-6	15	once	TRBJ2-3
TGTGCCAGCAGCTCGCTTGGGGTGAGCTCCTACAATGAGCAGTTCTTC	CASSSLGVSSYNEQFF	-	TRBV21-1	16	few	TRBJ2-1
TGCGCCAGCAGCCAACTTTTTCTAGGGGGGTACAATGAGCAGTTCTTC	CASSQLFLGGYNEQFF	-	TRBV4-1	16	-	TRBJ2-1
TGCGCCAGCAGCCCACTAGCATCTGGGGAGCTGTTTTTT	CASSPLASGELFF	-	TRBV5-1	13	-	TRBJ2-2
TGTGCCATCAGTTCAATAGCGGGGAGTATCTACGAGCAGTACTTC	CAISSIAGSIYEQYF	TRBD2	TRBV10-3	15	-	TRBJ2-7
TGTGCCAGCAGCCCCTGGACAGACACGAACACCGGGGAGCTGTTTTTT	CASSPWTDTNTGELFF	-	TRBV11-3	16	-	TRBJ2-2
TGTGCCAGTAGTGTCACACGCTATAGCAATCAGCCCCAGCATTTT	CASSVTRYSNQPQHF	-	TRBV19	15	-	TRBJ1-5
TGTGCCAGCAGTTTTAATCAGGACCTGAACACTGAAGCTTTCTTT	CASSFNQDLNTEAFF	-	TRBV27	15	medium-sized	TRBJ1-1
TGTGCCAGTAGCGGGACAGGGAACAATGAGCAGTTCTTC	CASSGTGNNEQFF	TRBD1	TRBV19	13	-	TRBJ2-1
TGTGCCAGTATTGACAGGGGAAGGTTCTTC	CASIDRGRFF	TRBD1	TRBV19	10	-	TRBJ2-1
TGTGCCAGCAGCCCAGGGAGCGGCGGGAGCTCCTACGAGCAGTACTTC	CASSPGSGGSSYEQYF	TRBD2	TRBV11-3	16	-	TRBJ2-7
TGTGCCAGCAGTTATCGCGCGGGAGGGACCGGGGAGCTGTTTTTT	CASSYRAGGTGELFF	TRBD2	TRBV6-5	15	-	TRBJ2-2
TGCGCCAGCAGCGAGACTAGCGGGGGTTACGAGCAGTACTTC	CASSETSGGYEQYF	TRBD2	TRBV4-1	14	-	TRBJ2-7
TGTGCCAGCAGCTTAATGCGGGGGGCGGGTATGAACACTGAAGCTTTCTTT	CASSLMRGAGMNTEAFF	-	TRBV7-9	17	-	TRBJ1-1
TGTGCCAGCAGCGTGCTGGCAGGGGGCGGCGAGCAGTACTTC	CASSVLAGGGEQYF	TRBD1	TRBV14	14	-	TRBJ2-7
TGTGCCATCAGTGACCCCGGGACTAGCGGGGGGCAGACGCAGTATTTT	CAISDPGTSGGQTQYF	TRBD2	TRBV10-3	16	-	TRBJ2-3
TGTGCCAGCAGCTCAACCGGGACAGCCCAAACCTACAATGAGCAGTTCTTC	CASSSTGTAQTYNEQFF	TRBD1	TRBV9	17	-	TRBJ2-1
TGTGCCAGCAGTGAAGCGCTAGGGGGCGAGCAGTACTTC	CASSEALGGEQYF	-	TRBV2	13	few	TRBJ2-7
TGCAGCGTGAGACAGGGATTTGAAAAACTGTTTTTT	CSVRQGFEKLFF	TRBD1	TRBV29-1	12	few	TRBJ1-4
TGTGCCAGCAGTTTGCTGGTTAACACCGGGGAGCTGTTTTTT	CASSLLVNTGELFF	-	TRBV27	14	-	TRBJ2-2
TGCAGCGTGAGACCCGAGCGTTACACAGATACGCAGTATTTT	CSVRPERYTDTQYF	-	TRBV29-1	14	-	TRBJ2-3
TGTGCCAGCAGCGGACTAGCGGGAGCTTCACAGACCCAGTACTTC	CASSGLAGASQTQYF	TRBD2	TRBV9	15	-	TRBJ2-5
TGTGCCAGCAGCAAACAGGGGGATACGCAGTATTTT	CASSKQGDTQYF	TRBD1	TRBV7-6	12	-	TRBJ2-3
TGTGCCAGCAGTCCGGACAGGGGAGAAACTGAAGCTTTCTTT	CASSPDRGETEAFF	TRBD1	TRBV28	14	-	TRBJ1-1